Below, one T cell receptor beta chain is given with its context. Antigen unknown. These data come from a study of cytomegalovirus exposure and HLA in healthy donors. The PCR employed 60 Vbeta primers together with 13 Jbeta primers. The data were produced by immunoSEQ multiplex PCR, yet TCRdb's version contains in-frame clones alone and is incomplete. Among roughly 150,000 clones, around 80% were seen once, and the ten largest hold about 11%. Between the trimmed V and J ends, which lost 3 bases and 2 bases, there was a span of 23 bases. The CDR3 contains 19 residues. Germline V gene data show CDR1 as MNHEY and CDR2 as SMNVEV (reference sequence). Study-wide findings and caveats: Whilst most TCR sequences proved rare, a subset of public TCRs occurred across many donors. In a later analysis, most CMV-associated TCR beta chains appeared HLA-restricted.

This receptor was obtained from a young man in good health and CMV-seropositive. This rearrangement joins TRBV27 to TRBJ1-5; D gene uncertain. The sequenced sample was PBMCs. CDR3 loop: CASSFWGERQLEGNQPQHF. Written as DNA, the CDR3 is TGTGCCAGCAGTTTTTGGGGTGAGCGACAACTGGAGGGCAATCAGCCCCAGCATTTT.